The next 22 T cell receptor beta chains were all read from a single sample in a study of Ad26.COV2.S vaccination and SARS-CoV-2 variants. The treatment was: roughly 19 received Ad26.COV2.S at low or high dose, single or two shots; roughly 5 received placebo; per-sample allocation not given. Sample collection was performed on day 63 after the first vaccine or placebo injection. The data were produced by immunoSEQ multiplex PCR, yet TCRdb's version contains in-frame clones alone and is incomplete. The table has about 400,000 clones, around 89% seen once. The specimen comprised peripheral blood, sampled in a trial of Ad26.COV2.S vaccine versus placebo. These receptors originate from a person between 18 and 60 years old who received the Ad26.COV2.S COVID-19 vaccine or a placebo.

The chain recombines TRBV7-2 with TRBJ2-3, with 7 bases matching TRBD2. This CDR3 spans 15 amino acids. V dropped 3 bases and J dropped 4; count of bases not matched to a gene: 7. Germline values: CDR1 SGHTA, CDR2 FQGNSA. The CDR3 region is CASSFVVGGADTQYF. Written as DNA, the CDR3 is TGTGCCAGCAGCTTTGTCGTGGGGGGGGCAGATACGCAGTATTTT.

The gene calls are TRBV11-2 and TRBJ2-1, with TRBD2 matching over 14 bases. The CDR3 runs to 13 residues. The trim removed 8 bases at V and 7 bases at J, leaving 1 base unmatched. The germline gives CDR1 SGHAT, CDR2 FQNNGV. The CDR3 reads CASRTSGRNEQFF. The DNA of the CDR3 is TGTGCCAGCCGGACTAGCGGGAGGAATGAGCAGTTCTTC.

This chain joins TRBV4-1 and TRBJ1-6; 7 bases line up with TRBD1. J lost 7 bases, V lost 1 base, and 4 bases had no gene match. Germline lookup yields CDR1 MGHRA and CDR2 YSYEKL. The CDR3 has 15 residues. CDR3 nucleotides: TGCGCCAGCAGCCAAGCCGACAGGGACAATTCACCCCTCCACTTT. Translation: CASSQADRDNSPLHF.

The gene calls are TRBV27 and TRBJ1-5; 9 bases are shared with TRBD1. The junction had 5 bases not matched to a gene; V was cut back by 6 bases and J by 2 bases. Germline loops: CDR1 MNHEY, CDR2 SMNVEV (reference sequence). The CDR3 runs 15 residues. The DNA for the CDR3 is TGTGCCAGCAGACGACAGGGGGGGGGCAATCAGCCCCAGCATTTT. Its protein product is CASRRQGGGNQPQHF.

The chain employs TRBV10-3 and TRBJ2-7; 7 nucleotides line up with TRBD2. Germline CDR1 reads ENHRY; CDR2 reads SYGVKD. The V segment lost 3 bases and the J segment 3 bases; nucleotides outside the gene matches: 5. The CDR3 spans 14 residues. This chain's CDR3 is CAISDRGESYEQYF. The CDR3 nucleotides are TGTGCCATCAGTGATCGGGGGGAGAGCTACGAGCAGTACTTC.

In nucleotides, the CDR3 is TGCGCCAGCAGCTTGGAAGGGGGCAGCCCAGCTTTCTTT. Amino acids: CASSLEGGSPAFF. V gene TRBV5-1 combines with J gene TRBJ1-1; 7 bases align to TRBD1. Germline CDR1 and CDR2: SGHRS and YFSETQ. The CDR3 totals 13 residues. V was pared by 0 bases and J by 10 bases, with 6 bases of the junction left unmatched.

The gene calls are TRBV14 and TRBJ1-4; D gene unclear. The V end lost 3 bases, the J end lost 0 bases, and 11 bases lay between the germline ends. The CDR3 loop spans 16 amino acids. CDR1 is SGHDN and CDR2 is FVKESK in the germline V gene. This chain's CDR3 is CASSQDYGATNEKLFF. In DNA form, the CDR3 reads TGTGCCAGCAGCCAGGATTACGGTGCAACTAATGAAAAACTGTTTTTT. Variable domain in full (rest from reference TRBV14 and TRBJ1-4): EAGVTQFPSHSVIEKGQTVTLRCDPISGHDNLYWYRRVMGKEIKFLLHFVKESKQDESGMPNNRFLAERTGGTYSTLKVQPAELEDSGVYFCASSQDYGATNEKLFFGSGTQLSVL.

The V gene is TRBV28, the J gene TRBJ2-1, with a possible D match to TRBD1 (5 bases). This CDR3 has 14 residues. The V end lost 6 bases, the J end lost 5 bases, and 14 bases lay between the germline ends. Germline assignment: CDR1 MDHEN and CDR2 SYDVKM. CDR3 region: CASRDQGWDNEQFF. In DNA, the CDR3 is TGTGCCAGCAGGGATCAGGGCTGGGACAATGAGCAGTTCTTC.

In this sample, this clone turned up once. The chain couples TRBV5-4 to TRBJ1-4; D not resolved. The germline gives CDR1 SGHNT, CDR2 YYREEE (reference sequence). The V and J ends lost 0 bases and 8 bases respectively, with 20 bases between them. There are 17 residues in the CDR3. The CDR3 coding sequence is TGTGCCAGCAGCTTGGGTAGTAGTCGTATAGGACGGGAAAAACTGTTTTTT. It is translated as CASSLGSSRIGREKLFF.

This chain connects TRBV27 to TRBJ2-7, with 9 nucleotides matching TRBD1. This CDR3 comprises 14 residues. V was clipped by 5 bases and J by 2 bases; unmatched bases: 4. Germline V gene sequence: CDR1 MNHEY, CDR2 SMNVEV (reference sequence). In DNA, the CDR3 is TGTGCCAGCAGTAGACAGGGGGGAGCCTACGAGCAGTACTTC. Encoded protein: CASSRQGGAYEQYF.

The CDR3 coding sequence is TGTGCCAGCAGTTACTCGATAGGGGGGGGTGGAAACACCATATATTTT. This gives the protein CASSYSIGGGGNTIYF. The chain joins TRBV6-5 to TRBJ1-3; tentative D call: TRBD1 (6 bases). Deletions cut 0 bases from V and 3 bases from J, with 12 bases between. Germline V gives CDR1 MNHEY, CDR2 SVGAGI. This CDR3 has 16 residues.

The chain links TRBV2 to TRBJ2-1; 16 positions match TRBD2. V dropped 6 bases and J dropped 7; count of bases not matched to a gene: 12. CDR1 and CDR2 from the germline V gene are SNHLY and FYNNEI. This CDR3 has 18 amino acids. The CDR3 loop is CASRGPGTSGRARNEQFF. CDR3 in DNA: TGTGCCAGCAGGGGGCCCGGGACTAGCGGGAGGGCTCGGAATGAGCAGTTCTTC. Full variable domain (rest looked up from reference TRBV2 and TRBJ2-1): EPEVTQTPSHQVTQMGQEVILRCVPISNHLYFYWYRQILGQKVEFLVSFYNNEISEKSEIFDDQFSVERPDGSNFTLKIRSTKLEDSAMYFCASRGPGTSGRARNEQFFGPGTRLTVL.

As to this clone: Other DNA sequences in this specimen translate into the identical CDR3. The chain couples TRBV18 to TRBJ1-1; the match to TRBD1 covers 8 bases. J was trimmed by 2 bases and V by 3 bases; bases with no gene match: 5. The CDR3 spans 15 residues. Germline assignment: CDR1 KGHSH and CDR2 LQKENI. The CDR3 protein is CASSPPGQANTEAFF. DNA of the CDR3: TGTGCCAGCTCACCCCCGGGACAGGCTAACACTGAAGCTTTCTTT.

This clone has just a few counts. V is TRBV28 and J is TRBJ1-6, with D unclear. The germline gives CDR1 MDHEN, CDR2 SYDVKM. Trimming cost V 8 bases and J 7 bases, with 15 bases left between them. This CDR3 is built from 14 residues. The CDR3 DNA follows: TGTGCCAGCGGGGTACAGCGCCAGAATTCACCCCTCCACTTT. Protein sequence: CASGVQRQNSPLHF.

The rearrangement joins TRBV30 to TRBJ1-6; 8 positions match TRBD1. From germline, CDR1 is GTSNPN and CDR2 SVGIG (reference sequence). The CDR3 runs to 15 residues. V trimming: 0 bases; J trimming: 10 bases; junction bases outside the gene matches: 8. For the CDR3, the DNA is TGTGCCTGGAGTGTGAGGACAGGGACGGCATCACCCCTCCACTTT. Translating it yields CAWSVRTGTASPLHF. Filled out from reference TRBV30 and TRBJ1-6, the complete variable domain reads SQTIHQWPATLVQPVGSPLSLECTVEGTSNPNLYWYRQAAGRGLQLLFYSVGIGQISSEVPQNLSASRPQDRQFILSSKKLLLSDSGFYLCAWSVRTGTASPLHFGNGTRLTVT.

V is TRBV10-3 and J is TRBJ1-3, with D unresolved. This CDR3 comprises 12 residues. V dropped 11 bases and J dropped 3 bases, with 11 bases sitting between them. The germline V gene has CDR1 ENHRY and CDR2 SYGVKD. CDR3 protein: CAHGGVGNTIYF. The CDR3 region has the DNA TGTGCCCACGGCGGGGTTGGAAACACCATATATTTT.

The CDR3 spells CASSPGQGNEQFF. DNA for the CDR3: TGTGCCAGCAGCCCTGGACAGGGCAATGAGCAGTTCTTC. The chain employs TRBV28 and TRBJ2-1, with 8 bases fitting TRBD1. The CDR3 runs 13 residues. Losses at the gene ends were 6 bases for V and 6 bases for J; bases not matched to a gene: 4. Germline V gene sequence: CDR1 MDHEN, CDR2 SYDVKM.

In its sample, this clone was seen once. The chain joins TRBV5-1 to TRBJ2-1; D perhaps matches TRBD2 (6 bases). Trimming cost V 1 base and J 1 base, with 15 bases left between them. Germline CDR1 SGHRS, CDR2 YFSETQ. CDR3 length: 17 amino acids. The CDR3 here is CASSLREYERSYNEQFF. CDR3 coding DNA: TGCGCCAGCAGCTTGCGGGAGTACGAGAGATCCTACAATGAGCAGTTCTTC.

This clone appeared a few times. The V gene is TRBV5-1, the J gene TRBJ2-7; 8 bases align to TRBD2. Trimming removed 0 bases from V and 5 bases from J; junction bases left unmatched: 4. Looked up from germline, CDR1 is SGHRS and CDR2 is YFSETQ. This CDR3 contains 14 residues. The DNA for the CDR3 is TGCGCCAGCAGCTTGGGGACTAGCCCCGACGAGCAGTACTTC. Translation gives CASSLGTSPDEQYF.

The chain carries TRBV7-6 and TRBJ2-5; D gene ambiguous. Germline lookup yields CDR1 SGHVS and CDR2 FNYEAQ. The CDR3 has 14 amino acids. V was cut by 2 bases and J by 1 base, with 8 bases left in between. The CDR3 protein is CASSLSSRQETQYF. CDR3 DNA sequence: TGTGCCAGCAGCTTAAGTAGCCGCCAAGAGACCCAGTACTTC. The full variable domain, completed using reference TRBV7-6 and TRBJ2-5, is GAGVSQSPRYKVTKRGQDVALRCDPISGHVSLYWYRQALGQGPEFLTYFNYEAQQDKSGLPNDRFSAERPEGSISTLTIQRTEQRDSAMYRCASSLSSRQETQYFGPGTRLLVL.

The gene calls are TRBV3-1 (or the pseudogene TRBV3-2) and TRBJ2-1; 11 bases align to TRBD2. The CDR3 spans 15 residues. Trimming at V came to 4 bases and at J to 7 bases, leaving 6 bases not matched to a gene. The V gene's germline CDR1 is LGHDT and CDR2 YNNKEL (reference sequence). The CDR3 coding sequence is TGTGCCAGCAGCCCTCGACTAGCGGGAATTAATGAGCAGTTCTTC. It yields the protein CASSPRLAGINEQFF.

The rearrangement joins TRBV14 to TRBJ2-1; 8 nucleotides line up with TRBD2. The germline gives CDR1 SGHDN, CDR2 FVKESK. The J segment lost 9 bases and the V segment lost 1 base, leaving 8 bases of the junction unmatched. This CDR3 contains 15 residues. In nucleotides, the CDR3 is TGTGCCAGCAGCCAAGTCGGGGGGGCGAGGGGTGAGCAGTTCTTC. This encodes CASSQVGGARGEQFF.